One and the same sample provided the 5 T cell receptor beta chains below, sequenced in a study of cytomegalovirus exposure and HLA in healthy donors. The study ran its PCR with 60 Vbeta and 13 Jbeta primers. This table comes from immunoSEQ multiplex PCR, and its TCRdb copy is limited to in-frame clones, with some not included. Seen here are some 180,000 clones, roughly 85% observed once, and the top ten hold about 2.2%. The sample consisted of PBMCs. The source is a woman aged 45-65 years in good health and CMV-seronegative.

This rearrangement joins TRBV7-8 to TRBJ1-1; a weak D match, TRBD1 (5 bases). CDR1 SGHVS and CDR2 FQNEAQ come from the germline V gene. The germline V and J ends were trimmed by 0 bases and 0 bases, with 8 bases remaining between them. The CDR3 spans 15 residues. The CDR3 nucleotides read TGTGCCAGCAGCTTAGCAAGGGGTTTGAACACTGAAGCTTTCTTT. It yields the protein CASSLARGLNTEAFF.

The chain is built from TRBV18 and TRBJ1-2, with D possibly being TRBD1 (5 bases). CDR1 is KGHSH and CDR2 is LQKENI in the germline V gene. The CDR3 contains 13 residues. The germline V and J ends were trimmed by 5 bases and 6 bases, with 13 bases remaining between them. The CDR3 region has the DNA TGTGCCAGCTCATCTTCGCTGACAGATGGCTACACCTTC. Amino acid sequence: CASSSSLTDGYTF.

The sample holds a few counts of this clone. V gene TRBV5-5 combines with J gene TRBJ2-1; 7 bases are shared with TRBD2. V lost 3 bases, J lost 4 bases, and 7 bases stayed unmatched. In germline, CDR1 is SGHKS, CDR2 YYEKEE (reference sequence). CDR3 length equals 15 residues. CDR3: CASSSQAGPYNEQFF. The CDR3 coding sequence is TGTGCCAGCAGCTCTCAAGCGGGACCGTACAATGAGCAGTTCTTC.

The CDR3 spells CASRKDRGPYEQYF. CDR3 in DNA: TGTGCCAGCAGGAAGGACAGGGGCCCCTACGAGCAGTACTTC. This chain links TRBV27 with TRBJ2-7; TRBD1 agrees at 9 bases. This CDR3 is built from 14 residues. Germline V gene data show CDR1 as MNHEY and CDR2 as SMNVEV (reference sequence). With 6 bases clipped from V and 2 bases from J, the junction kept 5 bases outside the gene matches.

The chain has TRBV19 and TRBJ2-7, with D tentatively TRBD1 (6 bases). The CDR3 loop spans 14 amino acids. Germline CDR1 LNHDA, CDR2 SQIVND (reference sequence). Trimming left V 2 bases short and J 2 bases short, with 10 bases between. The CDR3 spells CASSIRDKPYEQYF. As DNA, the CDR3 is TGTGCCAGTAGTATAAGGGACAAACCCTACGAGCAGTACTTC.